There are a few counts of the clone carrying this TCR beta chain. Its antigen is as yet unknown. This sample was included in a study of T-cell reconstitution after alpha-beta-depleted transplantation in children. Preparation of the TCRbeta library was carried out with unique molecular identifiers. TCRdb ran MiXCR on the PCR reads and lists one entry per CDR3 protein. The top ten clones hold about a tenth of a sample with 250,000 to 400,000 distinct CDR3 sequences, approximately 23% of them seen once. Study observations and caveats: Newly made T cells mostly supplied T-cell counts and diversity one year after transplant.

V dropped 6 bases and J dropped 12; count of bases not matched to a gene: 10. Per germline, CDR1 MDHEN and CDR2 SYDVKM. The CDR3 totals 15 residues. This TCR came from a male patient under 18 who had a stem cell transplant for acute lymphoblastic leukemia, so the T cells may come from the graft donor. Here the sequenced sample was PBMCs, mostly from graft donor cells, taken 180 days after TCRalphabeta/CD19-depleted stem cell transplant. V gene TRBV28 combines with J gene TRBJ2-1; 14 bases map to TRBD2. CDR3 in DNA: TGTGCCAGCAGGACCCCCGGGACTAGCGGGAGTGGGCAGTTCTTC. As protein: CASRTPGTSGSGQFF.